This T cell receptor beta chain was documented in a study of blood T cell repertoires in COVID-19. Study-level information: Italy, Spain and the United States were the sources of the convalescent and acute COVID-19 samples. PBMCs, B-cell-depleted T cells, or T cells provided the cDNA or gDNA that made up the material.

Authors' analysis steps: The assay estimated nucleated cells by amplifying reference gene primers. Generated by immunoSEQ multiplex PCR, the TCRdb table keeps only in-frame clones and is missing some. V and J calls and clone size are given by that table; D and trimming were obtained from the DNA. Of 120,000 or so clones listed, around 83% are singletons. The sequenced sample consisted of peripheral blood. The sequence derives from a man older than 75 with active or convalescent COVID-19.

The CDR3 sequence: CASRSGTSGGRADTQYF. The CDR3 bases are TGTGCCAGCAGATCCGGGACTAGCGGGGGCAGGGCAGATACGCAGTATTTT. The chain uses TRBV5-4 and TRBJ2-3, with 14 positions matching TRBD2. The junction had 9 bases not matched to a gene; V was cut back by 5 bases and J by 4 bases. In germline, CDR1 is SGHNT, CDR2 YYREEE (reference sequence). This CDR3 contains 17 residues.